This TCR beta chain was found in a study of graft-versus-host responses after intestinal transplantation. Study-level background: Transplantation in recipients was multivisceral, liver-intestinal, or isolated intestinal. Each patient got anti-thymocyte globulin induction, then tacrolimus and steroids for around three years. Study observations and caveats: There were GvH clones found in recipient marrow, and some of them appeared first in ileum or blood.

Points on this clone: Its antigen is not known.

CDR1 SEHNR and CDR2 FQNEAQ come from the germline V gene (reference sequence). This CDR3 has 16 amino acids. The V end lost 3 bases, the J end lost 5 bases, and 19 bases lay between the germline ends. The method was immunoSEQ multiplex PCR; TCRdb's version includes in-frame clones alone and lacks a portion of them. The data hold about 99,000 clones, with under 95% observed a single time. The material was unstimulated CD8+ T cells sorted from spleen or lymph node cells, obtained before transplant. The TCR originated in a human donor who was the organ donor for an intestinal transplant. The V and J genes are TRBV7-9 and TRBJ1-1; no clear D. The CDR3 here is CASSFPGEGVWTEAFF. CDR3 DNA: TGTGCCAGCAGCTTCCCGGGCGAGGGAGTTTGGACTGAAGCTTTCTTT.